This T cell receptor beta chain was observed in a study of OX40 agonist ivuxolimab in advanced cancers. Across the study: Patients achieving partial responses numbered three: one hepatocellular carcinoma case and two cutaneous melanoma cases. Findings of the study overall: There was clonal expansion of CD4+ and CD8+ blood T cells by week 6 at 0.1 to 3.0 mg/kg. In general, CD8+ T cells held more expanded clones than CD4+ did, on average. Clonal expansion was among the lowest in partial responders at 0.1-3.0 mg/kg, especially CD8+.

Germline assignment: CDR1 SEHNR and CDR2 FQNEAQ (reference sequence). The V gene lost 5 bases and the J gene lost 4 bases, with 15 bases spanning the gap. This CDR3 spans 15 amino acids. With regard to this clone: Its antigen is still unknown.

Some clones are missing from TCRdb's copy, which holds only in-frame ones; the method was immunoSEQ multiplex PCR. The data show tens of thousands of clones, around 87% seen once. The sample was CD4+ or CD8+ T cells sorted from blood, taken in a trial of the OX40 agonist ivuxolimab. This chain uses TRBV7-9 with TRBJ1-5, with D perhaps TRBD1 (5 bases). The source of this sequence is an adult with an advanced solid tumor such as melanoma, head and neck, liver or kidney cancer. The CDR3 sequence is CASSPGTVGNQPQHF. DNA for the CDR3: TGTGCCAGCAGCCCAGGGACGGTGGGAAATCAGCCCCAGCATTTT.